This TCR beta chain was found in a study of control samples from healthy donors and cancer patients. Profiled with immunoSEQ multiplex PCR; TCRdb holds only in-frame clones, not every one. The profile covers roughly 88,000 clones, with around 81% appearing a single time and around 20% taken by the ten largest. The V end was cut by 4 bases, the J end by 3 bases, with 11 bases between. Germline-derived CDR1 and CDR2 are SGHDT and YYEEEE. This CDR3 is 13 amino acids long. The genes are TRBV5-6 and TRBJ2-7, with D unresolved. Sequencing was carried out using blood. This receptor was identified in a man under 40 in good health. The CDR3 DNA reads as TGTGCCAGCAGCGTGGGCGCTTTCTACGAGCAGTACTTC. It specifies CASSVGAFYEQYF.